The clone carrying this T cell receptor (beta chain) is medium-sized by frequency. Its antigen remains unknown. TRB amplification used approximately 250 ng of peripheral blood genomic DNA. The source of the sample is a study of T cell clusters in autoimmune cytopenias. Germline CDR1 and CDR2: LNHDA and SQIVND (reference sequence). The CDR3 loop spans 15 amino acids. Overall study results and limits: TRB repertoire shifts in secondary cytopenia and chronic lymphocytic leukemia mostly reflected lymphoma, not autoimmunity.

TRB was amplified by touch-down multiplex PCR, primer pools A and B combined. TCRdb processed the multiplex PCR reads again and assigns one entry to each CDR3 protein, with no DNA. Here the sample table reports over 1,400 distinct CDR3 sequences. This sample also appeared in a second study, on T cell repertoires in aging, cancer and after chemotherapy. That work contributes: The full dataset contained about 10 million TCR reads.

This rearrangement joins TRBV19 to TRBJ1-1. The TCR originated in a human donor in good health. Sequenced sample: peripheral blood. This chain's CDR3 is CASKLSRNLNTEAFF.